This T cell receptor beta chain was sequenced for a study of blood T cell repertoires in COVID-19. In its sample, this clone was seen a few times. Profiling relied on immunoSEQ multiplex PCR, and the TCRdb table lists in-frame clones only, not all of them. The sample consists of about 170,000 clones, roughly 87% of them appearing once. The CDR3 consists of 15 residues. Germline trimming cut 2 bases from V and 5 bases from J; bases unmatched to any gene: 6. From germline, CDR1 is SNHLY and CDR2 FYNNEI. This receptor was identified in a human donor with acute COVID-19. The donor label of this sample is uncertain. V is TRBV2 and J is TRBJ1-2; 9 positions agree with TRBD1. The sequenced sample was PBMCs or T cells enriched from blood (not recorded which). The CDR3 reads CASSESPGQGYGYTF. CDR3 nucleotide sequence: TGTGCCAGCAGTGAATCCCCGGGACAGGGATATGGCTACACCTTC.